A selection of T cell receptor beta chains follows, all from one sample in a study of T cell changes during pregnancy in multiple sclerosis. Clones were sequenced by immunoSEQ multiplex PCR, and TCRdb holds only the in-frame ones, with some missing. The sample contains tens of thousands of clones, 93% of which appear only once. This specimen consisted of peripheral blood, obtained in the second trimester of pregnancy. All receptors come from a female donor with multiple sclerosis, enrolled in a pregnancy study. Each CDR3 is given with its conserved first and last residue. D genes are given only for firm matches. For some rows the clone size is stated as once, few or many, or as a class when expanded; others skip it.

>TRBJ1-5|.|TRBD1|TRBV7-9
TGTGCCAGCAGCTTAACAGGGGATCAGCCCCAGCATTTT
CASSLTGDQPQHF
>TRBJ1-1|.|TRBD1|TRBV11-3
TGTGCCAGCAGGATCCCAGGGGGGACTGAAGCTTTCTTT
CASRIPGGTEAFF
>TRBJ2-3|.|TRBD2|TRBV5-5
TGTGCCAGCAGCGTCGGGACTAGCGGGACTGATACGCAGTATTTT
CASSVGTSGTDTQYF
>TRBJ2-3|.|TRBD2|TRBV27
TGTGCCAGCAGTCGACCGACTAGCGGGATCGCAGATACGCAGTATTTT
CASSRPTSGIADTQYF
>TRBJ2-5|.|TRBD2|TRBV2
TGTGCCAGCAGTGCAGGAGCGGGGTTCCAAGAGACCCAGTACTTC
CASSAGAGFQETQYF
>TRBJ2-1|.|TRBD1|TRBV7-9
TGTGCCAGCAGCTTGACAGGGCTAACCCCCAGTGAGCAGTTCTTC
CASSLTGLTPSEQFF
>TRBJ1-2|.|.|TRBV4-3
TGCGCCAGCAGCCAAGATGGCGGTGGGGCGAGGGGCTACACCTTC
CASSQDGGGARGYTF
>TRBJ1-5|.|.|TRBV9
TGTGCCAGCAGCCTTGGGGCCTCCAATCAGCCCCAGCATTTT
CASSLGASNQPQHF
>TRBJ2-1|once|TRBD2|TRBV11-2
TGTGCCAGCAGCTTCTCTTCACTAGCGGGCCTTCTAATAGAGCAGTTCTTC
CASSFSSLAGLLIEQFF
>TRBJ2-1|.|.|TRBV5-5
TGTGCCAGCAGCTATCCCCTCCTCCGTCAAGAGGAGCAGTTCTTC
CASSYPLLRQEEQFF
>TRBJ2-7|.|TRBD2|TRBV7-3
TGTGCCAGCAGCATTAGCGGGGGAAGCTCCTACGAGCAGTACTTC
CASSISGGSSYEQYF
>TRBJ2-1|.|TRBD2|TRBV19
TGTGCCAGTAGTACGAGCGGGAGGGCCATTTACAATGAGCAGTTCTTC
CASSTSGRAIYNEQFF
>TRBJ1-1|.|.|TRBV2
TGTGCCAGCAGTGAATACAGGGAAGCTTTCTTT
CASSEYREAFF
>TRBJ2-5|once|.|TRBV5-4
TGTGCCAGCAGCTTGCTGTACCAAGAGACCCAGTACTTC
CASSLLYQETQYF
>TRBJ2-7|.|TRBD2|TRBV5-1
TGCGCCAGCAGCTCGCTAGCGAGCGGGGTCCCCAGCTCCTACGAGCAGTACTTC
CASSSLASGVPSSYEQYF
>TRBJ2-7|.|TRBD2|TRBV4-1
TGCGCCAGCAGCCAAGGAGCTAGCGGGCTCGACGAGCAGTACTTC
CASSQGASGLDEQYF
>TRBJ2-7|.|.|TRBV10-3
TGTGCCATCAGTGATAGTACTGTCCCCTACGAGCAGTACTTC
CAISDSTVPYEQYF
>TRBJ2-1|.|TRBD2|TRBV7-9
TGTGCCGGAAGACTAGCGGGGTACAATGAGCAGTTCTTC
CAGRLAGYNEQFF
>TRBJ1-4|.|TRBD1|TRBV7-9
TGTGCCAGCAGCTCACAGGGGGCCACTAATGAAAAACTGTTTTTT
CASSSQGATNEKLFF
>TRBJ2-4|.|TRBD2|TRBV5-4
TGTGCCAGCAGCTGGGAGGGAAAAAACATTCAGTACTTC
CASSWEGKNIQYF
>TRBJ2-2|.|.|TRBV6-4
TGTGCCAGCAGTCAGACACCCACCGGGGAGCTGTTTTTT
CASSQTPTGELFF
>TRBJ2-2|.|.|TRBV30
TGTGCCTGGAGTGCTTCCGGGACTGGCACCGGGGAGCTGTTTTTT
CAWSASGTGTGELFF
>TRBJ2-1|.|TRBD2|TRBV11-3
TGTGCCAGCAGCCCTTGGACTAGTGACAGTTATAGTGAGCAGTTCTTC
CASSPWTSDSYSEQFF
>TRBJ2-5|.|TRBD2|TRBV6-6
TGTGCCAGCAGTTACTCGGGACTAGGGAAGCAAGAGACCCAGTACTTC
CASSYSGLGKQETQYF
>TRBJ1-2|.|.|TRBV29-1
TGCAGCGTTTGGACGGGGAATAGCTATGGCTACACCTTC
CSVWTGNSYGYTF
>TRBJ2-2|.|TRBD2|TRBV5-6
TGTGCCAGCAGCTTGGCAGCGGGACCCCCGGGGGAGCTGTTTTTT
CASSLAAGPPGELFF
>TRBJ2-5|.|.|TRBV6-5
TGTGCCAGCGCCATACTAGGGGAGACCCAGTACTTC
CASAILGETQYF
>TRBJ1-1|.|.|TRBV25-1
TGTGCCAGCAGTGAGACTTTGAATTACAGGGTCTGGACTGAAGCTTTCTTT
CASSETLNYRVWTEAFF
>TRBJ2-1|.|.|TRBV9
TGTGCCAGCAGCGTAACCCCGGGGAGTCATGAGCAGTTCTTC
CASSVTPGSHEQFF
>TRBJ2-1|.|.|TRBV11-1
TGTGCCAGCAGCTTAGAACAGGGTAGGCACAATGAGCAGTTCTTC
CASSLEQGRHNEQFF
>TRBJ1-5|.|.|TRBV6-1
TGTGCCAGCAGTTTACAGGGCACTCTAAATCAGCCCCAGCATTTT
CASSLQGTLNQPQHF
>TRBJ2-1|.|TRBD2|TRBV5-4
TGTGCCAGCAGCCCTCCATCTGGACTAGCGGGATCTGAGCAGTTCTTC
CASSPPSGLAGSEQFF
>TRBJ1-1|.|TRBD1|TRBV10-2
TGCGCCAGCAGTGTTGCGACAGGGGGCGGTTCTGCTGAAGCTTTCTTT
CASSVATGGGSAEAFF
>TRBJ2-7|.|.|TRBV6-1
TGTGCCAGCAGTGCGGGACACCAAAACTACGAGCAGTACTTC
CASSAGHQNYEQYF
>TRBJ2-7|.|TRBD1|TRBV2
TGTGCCAGCACTGAACAGGGGATCAACGAGCAGTACTTC
CASTEQGINEQYF
>TRBJ2-7|.|.|TRBV11-1
TGTGCCAGCAGCCCCCGGGACGGGGGCTCCTACGAGCAGTACTTC
CASSPRDGGSYEQYF
>TRBJ2-6|.|.|TRBV30
TGTGCCTGTGACAGCTCTGGGGCCAACGTCCTGACTTTC
CACDSSGANVLTF
>TRBJ2-3|.|.|TRBV7-3
TGTGCCAGCAGGTTGGGGGGGACACGCACAGATACGCAGTATTTT
CASRLGGTRTDTQYF
>TRBJ1-1|.|.|TRBV27
TGTGCCAGCAGTTTAAGGGGCACTGAAGCTTTCTTT
CASSLRGTEAFF
>TRBJ1-2|.|.|TRBV4-2
TGTGCCAGCAGCCAAGGGACAGCTAACTATGGCTACACCTTC
CASSQGTANYGYTF
>TRBJ2-3|.|.|TRBV27
TGTGCCAGCAGTTTGTTAATGGGGGCGGCAGATACGCAGTATTTT
CASSLLMGAADTQYF
>TRBJ2-2|once|.|TRBV7-9
TGTGCCAGCAGCTCGCTCTTGGGGCTTTGGACCGGGGAGCTGTTTTTT
CASSSLLGLWTGELFF
>TRBJ1-5|.|TRBD1|TRBV19
TGTGCCAGTAGAGGGGCTCCGGGACAGGGAGGGGTGCGTCAGCCCCAGCATTTT
CASRGAPGQGGVRQPQHF
>TRBJ1-4|.|.|TRBV19
TGTGCCAGTAGGACCTGGACAGACCCTAATGAAAAACTGTTTTTT
CASRTWTDPNEKLFF
>TRBJ2-7|.|TRBD2|TRBV27
TGTGCCAGCAGTCTCGGACTAGTCGACGAGCAGTACTTC
CASSLGLVDEQYF
>TRBJ1-5|.|.|TRBV19
TGTGCCAGTAGTAGAAGACCGGGGGAGGTGGGCAATCAGCCCCAGCATTTT
CASSRRPGEVGNQPQHF